The T cell receptor (beta chain) under discussion was sequenced for a study of cytotoxic CD8 clonotypes in ibrutinib-treated CLL. Overall study: Among the samples, the mean was roughly 260,000 productive templates and approximately 91,000 productive rearrangements. General study results and limits: The clonality went up when patients responded to ibrutinib and dropped back toward baseline at progression. The public clonotypes identified were infrequent and showed contraction or stability on treatment.

Germline V gives CDR1 SGHTA, CDR2 FQGNSA. The J segment lost 3 bases and the V segment lost 5 bases, leaving 7 bases of the junction unmatched. The CDR3 runs to 15 residues. PBMCs that had been cryopreserved were the source of approximately 2 micrograms of genomic DNA for TCR beta libraries. Clones were read by immunoSEQ multiplex PCR, and TCRdb kept only the in-frame ones, dropping some. The sample lists about 130,000 clones, roughly 85% occurring once. A note on this clone: The antigen remains unidentified.

The sequence came from a human donor with chronic lymphocytic leukemia. This chain joins TRBV7-2 and TRBJ1-5; TRBD1 aligns across 7 bases. The material sequenced was PBMCs, taken after 24 months of ibrutinib treatment. CDR3 in amino acids: CASSTPGQFNQPQHF. DNA for the CDR3: TGTGCCAGCAGCACCCCGGGACAGTTCAATCAGCCCCAGCATTTT.